One sample yielded the 19 T cell receptor beta chains listed below, sequenced in a study of T cell repertoires in cytomegalovirus infection. TCRdb independently ran MiXCR on the reads; one entry per CDR3 protein. The sample carries some 310,000 distinct CDR3 sequences, roughly 25% recorded once. These receptors have no identified antigens. The sequences come from cultured PBMCs, collected from culture after CMV antigen stimulation. The receptors here all came from a human donor in good health (CMV status not recorded). Some clones in this sample may be carry-over from other donors' samples.

This clonotype was seen only a few times. V is TRBV28 and J is TRBJ2-7; no clear D. The CDR3 has 14 residues. Trimming shortened V by 1 base and J by 0 bases, and 7 bases separated the two germline ends. CDR1 and CDR2 from the germline V gene are MDHEN and SYDVKM. CDR3 in amino acids: CASSLSAVSYEQYF. CDR3 sequence (DNA): TGTGCCAGCAGTTTATCCGCTGTCTCCTACGAGCAGTACTTC.

This clonotype was seen more than once but under ten times. V usage is TRBV7-3 and J usage is TRBJ2-1, with D hard to call. Germline loops: CDR1 SGHTA, CDR2 FQGTGA. The CDR3 length is 15 residues. V was clipped by 5 bases and J by 6 bases, with 17 bases between them. The CDR3 region is CASSVMATEFNEQFF. DNA of the CDR3: TGTGCCAGCAGCGTCATGGCGACGGAGTTCAATGAGCAGTTCTTC.

This rearrangement joins TRBV7-9 to TRBJ2-3; D unresolved. Germline CDR1 SEHNR, CDR2 FQNEAQ (reference sequence). Trimming left V 0 bases short and J 6 bases short, with 7 bases between. The CDR3 is 13 residues long. CDR3 nucleotides: TGTGCCAGCAGCTTAGCCCTCAGTGATACGCAGTATTTT. Its protein product is CASSLALSDTQYF.

Many counts were recorded for this clonotype. The rearrangement joins TRBV7-2 to TRBJ2-1; the match to TRBD2 covers 8 bases. Germline loops: CDR1 SGHTA, CDR2 FQGNSA. After removal of 2 bases from V and 3 bases from J, the junction contained 3 bases not matched to a gene. The CDR3 runs 15 residues. CDR3 residues: CASSLSSGSYNEQFF. The CDR3 DNA follows: TGTGCCAGCAGCTTATCCAGCGGGAGCTACAATGAGCAGTTCTTC.

This clonotype was counted many times. Because the CDR3's place on the DNA is in doubt, the DNA is left out and the CDR3 is given as listed by TCRdb. The chain carries TRBV19 and TRBJ1-2. Germline V gene lookup returns CDR1 LNHDA and CDR2 SQIVND (reference sequence). The CDR3 region is 12 residues in length, termini included. CDR3 residues: CASTSDLYGYTF.

CDR3 sequence (DNA): TGTGCCAGCAGTCACCGAGAGAATCAGCCCCAGCATTTT. This encodes CASSHRENQPQHF. The chain is built from TRBV27 and TRBJ1-5; D gene ambiguous. V dropped 5 bases and J dropped 4 bases, with 9 bases sitting between them. The germline CDR1 and CDR2 sequences are MNHEY and SMNVEV (reference sequence). This CDR3 region has 13 residues.

This chain connects TRBV10-3 to TRBJ2-7; D remains unclear. V lost 5 bases and J 2 bases, leaving 16 bases between the germline ends. CDR1 and CDR2 (germline): ENHRY, SYGVKD. The CDR3 has 15 residues. CDR3 sequence (DNA): TGTGCCATCAGTTCCCCGACAACCTCTCCCTACGAGCAGTACTTC. As protein: CAISSPTTSPYEQYF.

V usage is TRBV10-3 and J usage is TRBJ2-1; 13 bases align to TRBD2. The CDR3 is 15 amino acids. V shed 2 bases, J shed 5 bases, and the junction held 0 bases outside the gene matches. CDR1 is ENHRY, CDR2 SYGVKD, per germline. The CDR3 DNA sequence: TGTGCCATCAGTGAGGGGACTAGCGGGGACAATGAGCAGTTCTTC. It specifies CAISEGTSGDNEQFF.

This clonotype was counted between two and nine times. The J gene is TRBJ2-1, the V gene TRBV7-2, with D perhaps being TRBD1 or TRBD2 (7 bases each). Germline CDR1 reads SGHTA; CDR2 reads FQGNSA. The CDR3 covers 14 residues. Trimming pared 3 bases from V and 9 bases from J, leaving 15 bases between. The CDR3 DNA reads TGTGCCAGCAGCTTGGGACAGCGGGACGTTGAGCAGTTCTTC. It yields the protein CASSLGQRDVEQFF.

V gene TRBV27 combines with J gene TRBJ1-3; D is unresolved. CDR3 length: 15 amino acids. Trimming took 6 bases from V and 5 from J, leaving 17 bases between them. Germline V gene sequence: CDR1 MNHEY, CDR2 SMNVEV (reference sequence). CDR3 region: CASSSFGEERNTIYF. The CDR3 DNA sequence: TGTGCCAGCAGCTCCTTCGGGGAGGAGCGAAACACCATATATTTT.

Only a few counts were recorded for this clonotype. The rearrangement links TRBV4-3 to TRBJ2-7, with a possible D match to TRBD2 (6 bases). CDR3 length equals 15 residues. Trimming pared 4 bases from V and 8 bases from J, leaving 21 bases between. In germline, CDR1 is LGHNA, CDR2 YSLEER. DNA for the CDR3: TGCGCCAGCAGCCCACGGGTGGGACTCCCCTCCAAGCAGTACTTC. It specifies CASSPRVGLPSKQYF.

J is TRBJ1-2 and V is TRBV29-1; D is unclear. Germline loops: CDR1 SQVTM, CDR2 ANQGSEA. The CDR3 consists of 11 residues. The V and J ends lost 5 bases and 4 bases respectively, with 8 bases between them. CDR3: CSVKEIYGYTF. The DNA of the CDR3 is TGCAGCGTTAAGGAGATCTATGGCTACACCTTC.

The table lists this clonotype with a count of one. The chain is built from TRBV10-3 and TRBJ2-7, with TRBD2 identical over 7 bases. Trimming removed 10 bases from V and 5 bases from J; junction bases left unmatched: 14. This CDR3 contains 14 residues. Germline lookup yields CDR1 ENHRY and CDR2 SYGVKD. CDR3 residues: CATDVGRESHEQYF. CDR3 nucleotide sequence: TGTGCCACCGACGTGGGGCGGGAGTCCCACGAGCAGTACTTC.

The chain couples TRBV4-2 to TRBJ1-6, with D unclear. Germline V lookup: CDR1 LGHNA, CDR2 YNFKEQ. V lost 0 bases, J lost 9 bases, and 9 bases lay in between. CDR3 length: 14 residues. CDR3 residues: CASSQDLRSSPLHF. CDR3 DNA sequence: TGTGCCAGCAGCCAAGATCTTCGGAGTTCACCCCTCCACTTT.

In its sample, this clonotype was seen a few times. The gene calls are TRBV2 and TRBJ1-5; D gene ambiguous. Germline V lookup: CDR1 SNHLY, CDR2 FYNNEI. Trimming took off 7 bases at V and 3 bases at J, with 16 bases between the two ends. This CDR3 is 15 amino acids long. CDR3 protein: CASKGTKGINQPQHF. Written as DNA, the CDR3 is TGTGCCAGCAAGGGCACAAAAGGAATCAATCAGCCCCAGCATTTT.

This clonotype was seen only a few times. The rearrangement uses TRBV7-2 and TRBJ2-5, with TRBD2 matching over 10 bases. Germline V gene data show CDR1 as SGHTA and CDR2 as FQGNSA. Trimming removed 8 bases from V and 5 bases from J; junction bases left unmatched: 11. The CDR3 is 15 residues long. The CDR3 DNA sequence: TGTGCCAGCCGGGGGGGTAGCGGGAGGTCGGAGACCCAGTACTTC. Translating it yields CASRGGSGRSETQYF.

This clonotype has only a few counts. The gene calls are TRBV27 and TRBJ1-1, with D maybe TRBD1 (5 bases). This CDR3 has 13 residues. V lost 5 bases to trimming and J lost 5 bases, with 12 bases between them. CDR1 and CDR2 from the germline V gene are MNHEY and SMNVEV (reference sequence). CDR3 nucleotide sequence: TGTGCCAGCAGTGCATCAGGGTTGACTGAAGCTTTCTTT. This gives the protein CASSASGLTEAFF.

The chain couples TRBV5-1 to TRBJ2-3, with 7 bases lining up with TRBD1. V lost 4 bases, J lost 2 bases, and 7 bases stayed unmatched. Germline CDR1 is SGHRS and CDR2 is YFSETQ. The CDR3 is 15 residues long. The CDR3 DNA reads TGCGCCAGCAGCCCTCAGGGGGTCCACACAGATACGCAGTATTTT. As protein: CASSPQGVHTDTQYF.

This clonotype was seen a few times. V is TRBV6-2 or TRBV6-3 and J is TRBJ2-2, with TRBD1 identical over 9 bases. The germline CDR1 and CDR2 sequences are MNHEY and SVGEGT. This CDR3 is 15 amino acids long. V lost 6 bases to trimming and J lost 4 bases; unmatched junction nucleotides: 6. The CDR3: CASSPGQGLTGELFF. CDR3 bases: TGTGCCAGCAGCCCGGGACAGGGCCTCACCGGGGAGCTGTTTTTT.